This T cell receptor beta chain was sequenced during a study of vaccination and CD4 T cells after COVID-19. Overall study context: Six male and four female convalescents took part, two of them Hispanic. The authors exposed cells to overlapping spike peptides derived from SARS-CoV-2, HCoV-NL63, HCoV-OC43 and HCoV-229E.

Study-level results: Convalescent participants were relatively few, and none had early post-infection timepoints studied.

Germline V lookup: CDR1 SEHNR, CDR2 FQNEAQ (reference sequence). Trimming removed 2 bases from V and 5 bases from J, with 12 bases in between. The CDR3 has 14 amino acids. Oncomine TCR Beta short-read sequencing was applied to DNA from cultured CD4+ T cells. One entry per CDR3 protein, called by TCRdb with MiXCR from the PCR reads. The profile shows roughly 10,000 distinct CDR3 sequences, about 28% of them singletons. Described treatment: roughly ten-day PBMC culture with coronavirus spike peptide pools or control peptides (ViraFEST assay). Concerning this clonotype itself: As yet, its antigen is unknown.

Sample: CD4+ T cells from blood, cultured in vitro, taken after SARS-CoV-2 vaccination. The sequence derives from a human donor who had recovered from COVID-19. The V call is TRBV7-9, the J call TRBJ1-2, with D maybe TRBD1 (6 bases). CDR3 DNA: TGTGCCAGCAGCTTAAGTATCACAGGGTATGGCTACACCTTC. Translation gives CASSLSITGYGYTF.